Listed below are T cell receptor beta chains from one sample, sequenced in a study of blood T cell repertoires in COVID-19. TCRdb's table, derived via immunoSEQ multiplex PCR, lists solely in-frame clones and lacks some. The table lists about 300,000 clones, roughly 91% of them singletons. The sample was peripheral blood. These receptors were obtained from a woman in her 30s with COVID-19, enrolled during active disease. The CDR3 runs from the conserved cysteine through the conserved F or W. Each record gives: CDR3 length, D gene, clone size, J gene, V gene, CDR3 protein, CDR3 DNA. A D gene is named only where the DNA matches it firmly. A clone size is listed for some rows: how often the clone was seen (once, few, many), or a class if it is expanded.

length: 16
D: .
size: .
J: TRBJ1-1
V: TRBV15
CDR3: CATSTRRTKRDTEAFF
DNA: TGTGCCACCAGCACCAGACGTACGAAGAGGGACACTGAAGCTTTCTTT

length: 16
D: TRBD1
size: once
J: TRBJ2-2
V: TRBV7-9
CDR3: CASSPPGQGFTGELFF
DNA: TGTGCCAGCAGTCCGCCGGGACAGGGTTTCACCGGGGAGCTGTTTTTT

length: 14
D: .
size: .
J: TRBJ1-1
V: TRBV18
CDR3: CASSQRGSDTEAFF
DNA: TGTGCCAGCTCACAACGGGGGTCGGACACTGAAGCTTTCTTT

length: 13
D: TRBD1
size: .
J: TRBJ1-1
V: TRBV10-3
CDR3: CASKQGGDTEAFF
DNA: TGTGCCTCCAAGCAGGGGGGAGACACTGAAGCTTTCTTT

length: 12
D: TRBD1
size: .
J: TRBJ2-5
V: TRBV7-2
CDR3: CASTGGEETQYF
DNA: TGTGCCAGTACAGGGGGCGAGGAGACCCAGTACTTC

length: 16
D: .
size: .
J: TRBJ1-1
V: TRBV10-3
CDR3: CAISRVAGPEDTEAFF
DNA: TGTGCCATCAGCCGAGTCGCGGGGCCGGAGGACACTGAAGCTTTCTTT

length: 14
D: TRBD1
size: .
J: TRBJ1-3
V: TRBV19
CDR3: CASSTQGARNTIYF
DNA: TGTGCCAGTAGTACACAGGGGGCTCGAAACACCATATATTTT

length: 15
D: .
size: .
J: TRBJ1-6
V: TRBV7-2
CDR3: CASSWDSRYNSPLHF
DNA: TGTGCCAGCAGCTGGGACTCCAGGTATAATTCACCCCTCCACTTT

length: 21
D: .
size: .
J: TRBJ2-7
V: TRBV21-1
CDR3: CASSTNGSIQKNWPNSYEQYF
DNA: TGTGCCAGCAGCACGAATGGGAGCATTCAGAAAAATTGGCCAAACTCCTACGAGCAGTACTTC

length: 15
D: .
size: .
J: TRBJ1-5
V: TRBV6-5
CDR3: CASSSTGFGNQPQHF
DNA: TGTGCCAGCAGTTCAACAGGGTTTGGCAATCAGCCCCAGCATTTT

length: 14
D: .
size: .
J: TRBJ2-7
V: TRBV19
CDR3: CASSIHTGAYEQYF
DNA: TGTGCCAGTAGTATTCACACCGGGGCCTACGAGCAGTACTTC